One sample yielded the 5 T cell receptor beta chains listed below, sequenced in a study of low-dose radiotherapy and immunotherapy resistance in tumors. Noted time point: before trial treatment. cDNA synthesis used a TRAV/TRBV-specific primer set for both chains. A constant-region primer paired with the V-primer adapter amplified TCRs over about 20 PCR cycles. TCRdb re-derived calls from the reads in MiXCR, one entry per CDR3 protein. This repertoire shows some 71,000 distinct CDR3 sequences, around 30% found once; its top ten account for around 10%. This material consisted of PBMCs, taken before treatment. All receptors come from a female donor with ovarian cancer.

J is TRBJ1-5 and V is TRBV24-1; D might be TRBD1 (5 bases). Trimming took 7 bases from V and 4 from J, leaving 16 bases between them. CDR1 is KGHDR and CDR2 is SFDVKD in the germline V gene. CDR3 length equals 15 residues. CDR3 coding DNA: TGTGCCACCAGCAGAACAGCAGGGAGGAATCAGCCCCAGCATTTT. This codes for CATSRTAGRNQPQHF.

This clonotype was seen repeatedly, ten times or more. The chain employs TRBV4-3 and TRBJ2-3, with unresolved D. Germline-derived CDR1 and CDR2 are LGHNA and YSLEER. Trimming took off 1 base at V and 0 bases at J, with 8 bases between the two ends. The CDR3 has 15 residues. For the CDR3, the DNA is TGCGCCAGCAGCCAAGTATCACAGAGCACAGATACGCAGTATTTT. Its translation: CASSQVSQSTDTQYF.

This clonotype has a single count. A far larger clone is one nucleotide away, so this likely arose from a read error. This rearrangement joins TRBV12-3 or TRBV12-4 to TRBJ1-3; possibly TRBD1 for D (5 bases). The V and J ends lost 5 bases and 1 base respectively, with 9 bases between them. CDR3 length: 14 amino acids. The CDR3 bases are TGTGCCAGCAGTGCCAGGGAATCTGGAAACACCATATATTTT. It specifies CASSARESGNTIYF.

This clonotype was detected ten times or more. This sequence joins TRBV7-9 and TRBJ1-6, with no clear D. This CDR3 comprises 14 residues. The V gene's germline CDR1 is SEHNR and CDR2 FQNEAQ (reference sequence). The V end lost 2 bases, the J end lost 5 bases, and 7 bases lay between the germline ends. The CDR3 here is CASSLPRNNSPLHF. The DNA for the CDR3 is TGTGCCAGCAGCTTACCTAGAAATAATTCACCCCTCCACTTT. The full variable domain, completed using reference TRBV7-9 and TRBJ1-6, is DTGVSQNPRHKITKRGQNVTFRCDPISEHNRLYWYRQTLGQGPEFLTYFQNEAQLEKSRLLSDRFSAERPKGSFSTLEIQRTEQGDSAMYLCASSLPRNNSPLHFGNGTRLTVT.

This clonotype was picked up many times. This chain links TRBV20-1 with TRBJ1-6, with D perhaps TRBD1 (6 bases). The CDR3 runs to 14 residues. In germline, CDR1 is DFQATT, CDR2 SNEGSKA (reference sequence). V was trimmed by 6 bases and J by 9 bases, leaving 18 bases between them. The DNA for the CDR3 is TGCAGTGCCACCGACACGGGAGGGGGTTCACCCCTCCACTTT. Translated, it gives CSATDTGGGSPLHF.